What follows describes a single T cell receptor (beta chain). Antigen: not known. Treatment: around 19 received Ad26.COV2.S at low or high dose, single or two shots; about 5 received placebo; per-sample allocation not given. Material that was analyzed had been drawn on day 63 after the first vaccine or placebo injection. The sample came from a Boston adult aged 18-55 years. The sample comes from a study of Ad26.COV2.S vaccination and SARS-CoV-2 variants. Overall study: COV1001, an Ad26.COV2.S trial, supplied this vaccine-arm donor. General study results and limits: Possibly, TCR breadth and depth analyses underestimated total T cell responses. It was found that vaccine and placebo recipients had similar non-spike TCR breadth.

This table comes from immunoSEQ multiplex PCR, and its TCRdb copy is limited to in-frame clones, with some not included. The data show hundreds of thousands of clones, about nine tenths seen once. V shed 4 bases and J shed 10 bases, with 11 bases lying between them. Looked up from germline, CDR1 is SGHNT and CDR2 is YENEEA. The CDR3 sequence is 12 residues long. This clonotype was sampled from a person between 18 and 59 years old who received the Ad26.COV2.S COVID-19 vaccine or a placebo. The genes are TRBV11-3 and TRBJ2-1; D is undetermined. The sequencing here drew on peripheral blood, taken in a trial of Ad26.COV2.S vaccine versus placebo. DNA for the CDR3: TGTGCCAGCAGCTCCGCCGCGAACGAGCAGTTCTTC. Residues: CASSSAANEQFF.